Below, 16 T cell receptor beta chains from the same sample are listed, as sequenced in a study of cytomegalovirus exposure and HLA in healthy donors. The PCR employed 60 Vbeta primers together with 13 Jbeta primers. Repertoires were generated with immunoSEQ multiplex PCR, while TCRdb's copy carries only in-frame clones and drops some. This sample has approximately 140,000 clones, with about four fifths found just once. The sequenced sample was PBMCs. All receptors come from a man aged 50 to 60 in good health and CMV-seropositive.

The chain is built from TRBV28 and TRBJ1-2; 9 bases match TRBD1. Per the germline V gene, CDR1 is MDHEN and CDR2 is SYDVKM. Trimming removed 9 bases from V and 3 bases from J; junction bases left unmatched: 23. The CDR3 runs to 19 residues. The CDR3 coding sequence is TGTGCCAGGGGAACGGGCGAATTCTTAGACAGGGGGTTGGACTATGGCTACACCTTC. Its protein product is CARGTGEFLDRGLDYGYTF.

V is TRBV9 and J is TRBJ2-7; D is unclear. This CDR3 is 15 amino acids long. Trimming left V 0 bases short and J 3 bases short, with 13 bases between. Germline V CDR1 and CDR2: SGDLS, YYNGEE. The DNA for the CDR3 is TGTGCCAGCAGCGTAGAGTCTAACAACTACTACGAGCAGTACTTC. Its translation: CASSVESNNYYEQYF.

The V gene is TRBV4-2, the J gene TRBJ2-7; D might be TRBD2 (6 bases). Germline V gene sequence: CDR1 LGHNA, CDR2 YNFKEQ. The CDR3 covers 15 residues. With 0 bases removed from V and 9 bases from J, the gap between germline ends came to 18 bases. In nucleotides, the CDR3 is TGTGCCAGCAGCCAAGATCTAGCGCTCAGCGGCAGGCAGTACTTC. Translation: CASSQDLALSGRQYF.

The gene calls are TRBV2 and TRBJ2-1, with unresolved D. V lost 3 bases, J lost 14 bases, and 20 bases lay in between. CDR1 is SNHLY, CDR2 FYNNEI, per germline. CDR3 size: 14 residues. CDR3 loop: CASSDGAVSGTEFF. Here the CDR3 DNA reads TGTGCCAGCAGTGATGGTGCGGTTTCCGGAACGGAGTTCTTC.

This chain links TRBV7-2 with TRBJ2-2; 10 nucleotides agree with TRBD1. There are 16 residues in the CDR3. The V gene end was trimmed by 5 bases and the J gene end by 6 bases; junction bases not matched to a gene: 9. Germline CDR1 is SGHTA and CDR2 is FQGNSA. The chain's CDR3 is CASSRMRQGAAGELFF. For the CDR3, the DNA is TGTGCCAGCAGCCGAATGAGACAGGGGGCTGCCGGGGAGCTGTTTTTT.

V and J are TRBV4-1 and TRBJ2-5; possibly TRBD1 for D (7 bases). The end of the DNA aligns better with TRBJ2-7, so the J call may be wrong. CDR3 length equals 15 residues. The germline CDR1 and CDR2 sequences are MGHRA and YSYEKL. This CDR3 is CASSQDAGQNYEQYF. The CDR3 coding sequence is TGCGCCAGCAGCCAAGATGCGGGACAGAATTACGAGCAGTACTTC.

The V and J genes are TRBV7-9 and TRBJ2-1; D perhaps matches TRBD2 (5 bases). The V end lost 4 bases, the J end lost 9 bases, and 10 bases lay between the germline ends. There are 12 residues in the CDR3. CDR1 is SEHNR and CDR2 is FQNEAQ in the germline V gene (reference sequence). CDR3 protein: CASSSSEVEQFF. CDR3 DNA sequence: TGTGCCAGCAGCTCCTCGGAGGTTGAGCAGTTCTTC. The whole variable domain, filled in from reference TRBV7-9 and TRBJ2-1, reads DTGVSQNPRHKITKRGQNVTFRCDPISEHNRLYWYRQTLGQGPEFLTYFQNEAQLEKSRLLSDRFSAERPKGSFSTLEIQRTEQGDSAMYLCASSSSEVEQFFGPGTRLTVL.

The J gene is TRBJ2-1, the V gene TRBV11-1, with 10 bases fitting TRBD2. Germline loops: CDR1 SGHAT, CDR2 FQDESV (reference sequence). The CDR3 sequence is 14 residues long. V trimming: 1 base; J trimming: 12 bases; junction bases outside the gene matches: 6. CDR3 loop: CASSLDPSGGRQFF. The CDR3 DNA reads TGTGCCAGCAGCTTAGATCCTAGCGGGGGCCGGCAGTTCTTC.

To note about this clone: Compared with germline, one end of the junction differs, possibly owing to a read error. The chain is built from TRBV4-1 and TRBJ2-4, with D maybe TRBD2 (6 bases). Germline values: CDR1 MGHRA, CDR2 YSYEKL. There are 17 residues in the CDR3. CDR3 sequence (DNA): TGCGCTAGCAGCCAAGAGTTCGGGGCCCGGGGGAAAAACATTCAGTACTTC. Protein: CASSQEFGARGKNIQYF.

The chain employs TRBV2 and TRBJ1-4; 7 positions agree with TRBD1. This CDR3 is 14 amino acids long. V shed 6 bases, J shed 8 bases, and the junction held 9 bases outside the gene matches. Germline CDR1 SNHLY, CDR2 FYNNEI. The CDR3 reads CASRGGTVGEKLFF. The CDR3 DNA reads TGTGCCAGCAGGGGCGGGACAGTGGGCGAAAAACTGTTTTTT.

The chain uses TRBV21-1 and TRBJ2-3; the D call TRBD1 from the table was never checked on the DNA. TRBV21-1 is an annotated pseudogene. This CDR3 region has 17 residues. CDR3 loop: CASSKALQGWGTDTQYF. The CDR3 region has the DNA TGTGCCAGCAGCAAAGCACTGCAGGGGTGGGGGACAGATACGCAGTATTTT.

The chain uses TRBV11-3 and TRBJ2-7, with TRBD2 matching 7 bases. This CDR3 is 15 amino acids long. Trimming took 1 base from V and 1 from J; bases not matched to a gene: 4. CDR1 and CDR2 from the germline V gene are SGHNT and YENEEA. CDR3 in DNA: TGTGCCAGCAGCTTAGGCGGGAGTGGGTCCTACGAGCAGTACTTC. This translates into CASSLGGSGSYEQYF.

The rearrangement uses TRBV10-3 and TRBJ1-2, with D uncertain. V shed 0 bases and J shed 8 bases, with 7 bases lying between them. The CDR3 has 12 residues. CDR1 ENHRY and CDR2 SYGVKD come from the germline V gene. The CDR3 region has the DNA TGTGCCATCAGTGAGTCCGGGAGAGGCTACACCTTC. Residues: CAISESGRGYTF.

The chain has TRBV15 and TRBJ1-3; D unresolved. In germline, CDR1 is LNHNV, CDR2 YYDKDF (reference sequence). The CDR3 has 18 amino acids. Trimming removed 2 bases from V and 0 bases from J, with 17 bases in between. The CDR3 region is CATSRFNQYERSGNTIYF. In DNA form, the CDR3 reads TGTGCCACCAGCAGATTTAACCAGTACGAGCGCTCTGGAAACACCATATATTTT.

The gene calls are TRBV4-2 and TRBJ2-2; 9 bases are shared with TRBD2. Per germline, CDR1 LGHNA and CDR2 YNFKEQ. The CDR3 spans 19 residues. The ends lost 0 bases at V and 4 bases at J; junction bases unmatched: 12. DNA of the CDR3: TGTGCCAGCAGCCAAGATTATGGCGGGAGGGCCCTGGGCACCGGGGAGCTGTTTTTT. Protein: CASSQDYGGRALGTGELFF.

This clone came up once. CDR3 DNA: TGTGCCAGCAGCTATGACAGGGACCAAGAGACCCAGTACTTC. This translates into CASSYDRDQETQYF. This rearrangement joins TRBV5-4 to TRBJ2-5; 7 bases align to TRBD1. Germline V CDR1 and CDR2: SGHNT, YYREEE (reference sequence). The CDR3 extends over 14 amino acids. J gave up 0 bases and V 3 bases, and 2 bases lay outside the gene matches.